The TCR beta chain described here comes from a study of human T cells and chemical hapten exposure. Study-level findings and limits: Expanded TCRs showed more large CDR3 clusters than pre-sensitization or healthy control sets.

Details on this clonotype: Antigen specificity is unknown.

Described time point: pre-sensitization, week 0. Described treatment: therapeutic diphenylcyclopropenone sensitization with weekly scalp DPC. A single record per CDR3 protein comes from TCRdb applying MiXCR to the RACE reads. The sample yields roughly 260,000 distinct CDR3 sequences, about 9.4% seen once. The germline V gene encodes CDR1 SEHNR and CDR2 FQNEAQ (reference sequence). Trimming stripped 2 bases from V and 3 bases from J, with 8 bases between. There are 13 residues in the CDR3. This sequence was found in a middle-aged woman with alopecia areata. Some clones in this sample may be carry-over from other donors' samples. This sequence joins TRBV7-9 and TRBJ2-7; D is uncertain. The specimen was whole blood, collected in connection with sensitization to the hapten diphenylcyclopropenone (DPC). The CDR3 bases are TGTGCCAGCAGCTTAATACCCGACTACGAGCAGTACTTC. Its translation: CASSLIPDYEQYF.